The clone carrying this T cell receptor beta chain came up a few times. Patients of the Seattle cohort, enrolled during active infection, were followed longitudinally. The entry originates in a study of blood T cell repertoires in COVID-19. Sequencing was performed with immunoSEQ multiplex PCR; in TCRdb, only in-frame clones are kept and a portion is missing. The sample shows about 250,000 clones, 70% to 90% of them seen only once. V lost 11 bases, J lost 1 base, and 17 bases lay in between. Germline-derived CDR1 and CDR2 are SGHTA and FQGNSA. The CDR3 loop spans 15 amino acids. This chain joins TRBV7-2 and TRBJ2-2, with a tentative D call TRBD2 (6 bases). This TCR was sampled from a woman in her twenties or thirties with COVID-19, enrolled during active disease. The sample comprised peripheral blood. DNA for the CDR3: TGTGCCTCGAGGGGCGGGGCCAAGAACACCGGGGAGCTGTTTTTT. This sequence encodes CASRGGAKNTGELFF. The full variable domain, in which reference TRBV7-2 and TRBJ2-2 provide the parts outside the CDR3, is GAGVSQSPSNKVTEKGKDVELRCDPISGHTALYWYRQSLGQGLEFLIYFQGNSAPDKSGLPSDRFSAERTGGSVSTLTIQRTQQEDSAVYLCASRGGAKNTGELFFGEGSRLTVL.